A single sample is the source of the 28 T cell receptor beta chains below, sequenced in a study of human T cells and chemical hapten exposure. Described time point: patch test 3, about 24 weeks after DPC sensitization. Treatment in this sample: therapeutic diphenylcyclopropenone sensitization with weekly scalp DPC. Each CDR3 protein is one row after TCRdb ran MiXCR on the RACE reads. The repertoire has roughly 130,000 distinct CDR3 sequences, 11% of them found once; the top ten carry around 2.2%. Sequencing was performed on whole blood, taken in connection with sensitization to the hapten diphenylcyclopropenone (DPC). These receptors all stem from a woman between 50 and 59 years old with alopecia areata. Some clones in this sample may be carry-over from other donors' samples.

This clonotype was picked up many times. V and J are TRBV5-1 and TRBJ2-5; TRBD1 or TRBD2 may be the D gene (5 bases each). The V gene's germline CDR1 is SGHRS and CDR2 YFSETQ. The CDR3 length is 13 residues. Trimming took off 1 base at V and 5 bases at J, with 9 bases between the two ends. The CDR3 DNA reads as TGCGCCAGCAGCTTGTCTTGGGGGGAGACCCAGTACTTC. Its translation is CASSLSWGETQYF.

This clonotype was recorded many times. The rearrangement joins TRBV27 to TRBJ2-1; 10 positions match TRBD2. Germline V lookup: CDR1 MNHEY, CDR2 SMNVEV (reference sequence). This CDR3 is built from 15 residues. V shed 2 bases and J 5 bases; nucleotides not matched to a gene: 3. The DNA of the CDR3 is TGTGCCAGCAGTTTAGTAGCGGGGGGCGACAATGAGCAGTTCTTC. Amino acids: CASSLVAGGDNEQFF.

This rearrangement joins TRBV28 to TRBJ1-2; unclear D gene. This CDR3 comprises 15 residues. The germline V gene has CDR1 MDHEN and CDR2 SYDVKM. Between the trimmed V and J ends, which lost 5 bases and 0 bases, there was a span of 13 bases. The CDR3 sequence: CASSGSDGPNYGYTF. The CDR3 nucleotides are TGTGCCAGCAGTGGTTCGGACGGGCCTAACTATGGCTACACCTTC.

The J gene is TRBJ2-5, the V gene TRBV29-1; 11 nucleotides match TRBD2. Germline lookup yields CDR1 SQVTM and CDR2 ANQGSEA. The CDR3 is 15 amino acids. The ends lost 4 bases at V and 2 bases at J; junction bases unmatched: 6. The CDR3 region has the DNA TGCAGCGTTGTTCCTAGCGGGGGGCCTCAAGAGACCCAGTACTTC. Residues: CSVVPSGGPQETQYF.

In its sample, this clonotype was seen a few times. V and J are TRBV4-3 and TRBJ1-4; a weak D match, TRBD1 (5 bases). This CDR3 comprises 15 residues. V lost 4 bases and J lost 4, with 13 bases in between. Germline CDR1 reads LGHNA; CDR2 reads YSLEER. The CDR3 spells CASSRQGVGNEKLFF. The CDR3, as DNA: TGCGCCAGCAGCCGACAAGGGGTTGGTAATGAAAAACTGTTTTTT.

This rearrangement joins TRBV4-1 to TRBJ2-5, with D possibly called TRBD1 or TRBD2 (6 bases each). V shed 2 bases and J shed 2 bases, with 15 bases lying between them. This CDR3 spans 16 amino acids. Looked up from germline, CDR1 is MGHRA and CDR2 is YSYEKL. In nucleotides, the CDR3 is TGCGCCAGCAGCCAACCTCGTCGGGGGCTTCAAGAGACCCAGTACTTC. Translating it yields CASSQPRRGLQETQYF.

The chain uses TRBV6-6 and TRBJ1-1; D not resolved. Germline CDR1 and CDR2: MNHNY and SVGAGI (reference sequence). With 2 bases removed from V and 1 base from J, the gap between germline ends came to 5 bases. The CDR3 contains 13 residues. The CDR3, as DNA: TGTGCCAGCAGTTACCACCCGAACACTGAAGCTTTCTTT. This encodes CASSYHPNTEAFF.

The rearrangement joins TRBV6-5 to TRBJ2-6; TRBD2 is a possible D gene (5 bases). CDR1 and CDR2 (germline): MNHEY, SVGAGI. V shed 7 bases and J shed 0 bases, with 10 bases lying between them. The CDR3 is made up of 15 amino acids. The CDR3 DNA reads TGTGCCAGCACCCGGACTTCCTCTGGGGCCAACGTCCTGACTTTC. It specifies CASTRTSSGANVLTF.

This clonotype was counted a few times. This chain connects TRBV20-1 to TRBJ1-1; 8 nucleotides match TRBD1. This CDR3 spans 14 amino acids. Trimming removed 6 bases from V and 3 bases from J; junction bases left unmatched: 9. The V gene's germline CDR1 is DFQATT and CDR2 SNEGSKA (reference sequence). CDR3 in amino acids: CSAPAGGKYTEAFF. The CDR3 DNA reads TGCAGTGCCCCCGCAGGGGGCAAGTACACTGAAGCTTTCTTT.

V gene TRBV6-5 combines with J gene TRBJ1-2, with D possibly being TRBD1 (5 bases). V lost 8 bases to trimming and J lost 0 bases, with 13 bases between them. The CDR3 is 14 residues long. CDR1 and CDR2 from the germline V gene are MNHEY and SVGAGI. In DNA, the CDR3 is TGTGCCAGCCAATCAGGGCCCTCTAACTATGGCTACACCTTC. It is translated as CASQSGPSNYGYTF.

The chain links TRBV20-1 to TRBJ1-6; TRBD1 agrees at 7 bases. CDR1 is DFQATT and CDR2 is SNEGSKA in the germline V gene (reference sequence). The CDR3 consists of 14 residues. J was trimmed by 9 bases and V by 3 bases; bases with no gene match: 8. The CDR3 spells CSASPDRASSPLHF. The CDR3 DNA is TGCAGTGCTAGCCCCGACAGGGCGAGTTCACCCCTCCACTTT.

This clonotype was detected many times. The V and J genes are TRBV12-3 or TRBV12-4 and TRBJ2-3; 9 positions agree with TRBD2. This CDR3 region has 15 residues. V was clipped by 2 bases and J by 0 bases; unmatched bases: 0. CDR3 nucleotide sequence: TGTGCCAGCAGTTTACTAGCGGGAAGCACAGATACGCAGTATTTT. Protein: CASSLLAGSTDTQYF.

This clonotype has ten or more counts. V and J are TRBV10-3 and TRBJ2-7, with no clear D. This CDR3 contains 12 residues. Deletions cut 3 bases from V and 2 bases from J, with 5 bases between. Germline V gene sequence: CDR1 ENHRY, CDR2 SYGVKD. The CDR3 protein is CAISDSTYEQYF. CDR3 coding DNA: TGTGCCATCAGTGACAGCACCTACGAGCAGTACTTC.

The V and J genes are TRBV6-2 or TRBV6-3 and TRBJ2-5, with D maybe TRBD2 (5 bases). The CDR3 is 13 amino acids. Trimming left V 7 bases short and J 5 bases short, with 14 bases between. In germline, CDR1 is MNHEY, CDR2 SVGEGT. CDR3: CASNPSGEETQYF. The CDR3 DNA reads as TGTGCCAGCAACCCATCCGGGGAGGAGACCCAGTACTTC.

In this sample, this clonotype turned up a few times. The chain combines TRBV20-1 with TRBJ2-3, with 9 nucleotides matching TRBD2. Germline CDR1 is DFQATT and CDR2 is SNEGSKA (reference sequence). The junction had 4 bases not matched to a gene; V was cut back by 3 bases and J by 0 bases. The CDR3 contains 15 residues. The CDR3 here is CSARAGGRSTDTQYF. DNA for the CDR3: TGCAGTGCTAGGGCGGGAGGGCGGAGCACAGATACGCAGTATTTT.

For this clonotype: Without the conserved terminal phenylalanine or tryptophan, this CDR3 likely stems from a read error. The limits of the CDR3 on the DNA are not certain, so only TCRdb's listed CDR3 is given. The rearrangement links TRBV28 to TRBJ1-1. Both ends counted, the CDR3 spans 14 residues. Looked up from germline, CDR1 is MDHEN and CDR2 is SYDVKM. The CDR3 here is CASKQKSRTLKLSL.

The chain recombines TRBV5-1 with TRBJ2-3, with 9 bases aligning to TRBD2. The germline V gene has CDR1 SGHRS and CDR2 YFSETQ. The CDR3 is 16 amino acids. The ends lost 2 bases at V and 2 bases at J; junction bases unmatched: 6. CDR3 protein: CASSFRGGAPTDTQYF. In DNA form, the CDR3 reads TGCGCCAGCAGCTTTCGCGGGGGGGCCCCCACAGATACGCAGTATTTT.

The genes are TRBV29-1 and TRBJ1-1, with D hard to call. The CDR3 length is 15 residues. The V gene's germline CDR1 is SQVTM and CDR2 ANQGSEA. V lost 7 bases to trimming and J lost 0 bases, with 18 bases between them. The CDR3 bases are TGCAGCGGAGAGAAGGAGGGTGTTATGAACACTGAAGCTTTCTTT. Its protein product is CSGEKEGVMNTEAFF.

This clonotype was seen more than once but under ten times. The chain uses TRBV27 and TRBJ1-2; D ambiguous. The CDR3 contains 11 residues. Germline assignment: CDR1 MNHEY and CDR2 SMNVEV (reference sequence). V lost 7 bases, J lost 3 bases, and 6 bases lay in between. DNA of the CDR3: TGTGCCAGCACACCTTACTATGGCTACACCTTC. It translates to CASTPYYGYTF.

This chain uses TRBV2 with TRBJ2-7, with D hard to call. CDR3 length: 16 amino acids. Trimming removed 0 bases from V and 1 base from J, with 13 bases in between. Germline-derived CDR1 and CDR2 are SNHLY and FYNNEI. CDR3 amino acids: CASSEARNSDSYEQYF. In DNA form, the CDR3 reads TGTGCCAGCAGTGAAGCGCGAAACAGTGATTCCTACGAGCAGTACTTC. The full variable domain, in which reference TRBV2 and TRBJ2-7 provide the parts outside the CDR3, is EPEVTQTPSHQVTQMGQEVILRCVPISNHLYFYWYRQILGQKVEFLVSFYNNEISEKSEIFDDQFSVERPDGSNFTLKIRSTKLEDSAMYFCASSEARNSDSYEQYFGPGTRLTVT.

In its sample, this clonotype was seen a few times. The V gene is TRBV15, the J gene TRBJ1-5; no firm D call. V lost 0 bases, J lost 0 bases, and 12 bases lay in between. From germline, CDR1 is LNHNV and CDR2 YYDKDF (reference sequence). The CDR3 length is 17 residues. The CDR3: CATSRDLSGDSNQPQHF. The CDR3 bases are TGTGCCACCAGCAGAGATTTGTCCGGAGATAGCAATCAGCCCCAGCATTTT. Full variable domain (outside the CDR3, taken from reference TRBV15 and TRBJ1-5): DAMVIQNPRYQVTQFGKPVTLSCSQTLNHNVMYWYQQKSSQAPKLLFHYYDKDFNNEADTPDNFQSRRPNTSFCFLDIRSPGLGDTAMYLCATSRDLSGDSNQPQHFGDGTRLSIL.

This clonotype was detected a few times. The chain has TRBV20-1 and TRBJ1-4; D might be TRBD1 (6 bases). The V gene lost 2 bases and the J gene lost 7 bases, with 14 bases spanning the gap. The CDR3 spans 14 residues. Per germline, CDR1 DFQATT and CDR2 SNEGSKA (reference sequence). The CDR3 nucleotides read TGCAGTGCTAGACCGGACAGAGAAGCTGAAAAACTGTTTTTT. This translates into CSARPDREAEKLFF.

The CDR3, as DNA: TGTGCCAGCTCCCGCGGACTAGCGGGAGGCCCAATCTACGAGCAGTACTTC. It yields the protein CASSRGLAGGPIYEQYF. The chain employs TRBV18 and TRBJ2-7; TRBD2 matches at 14 bases. Germline V lookup: CDR1 KGHSH, CDR2 LQKENI. V lost 6 bases to trimming and J lost 3 bases; unmatched junction nucleotides: 10. The CDR3 loop spans 17 amino acids.

This chain joins TRBV5-4 and TRBJ2-6; TRBD1 agrees at 8 bases. Germline V lookup: CDR1 SGHNT, CDR2 YYREEE (reference sequence). The CDR3 is made up of 19 amino acids. V dropped 4 bases and J dropped 0; count of bases not matched to a gene: 12. CDR3 sequence (DNA): TGTGCCAGCAGCCCCTTGGCGACAGGGACAGGCTCTGGGGCCAACGTCCTGACTTTC. Protein sequence: CASSPLATGTGSGANVLTF. The full variable domain, completed using reference TRBV5-4 and TRBJ2-6, is ETGVTQSPTHLIKTRGQQVTLRCSSQSGHNTVSWYQQALGQGPQFIFQYYREEENGRGNFPPRFSGLQFPNYSSELNVNALELDDSALYLCASSPLATGTGSGANVLTFGAGSRLTVL.

In this sample, this clonotype turned up a few times. The V call is TRBV2, the J call TRBJ2-3; unclear D gene. CDR1 and CDR2 (germline): SNHLY, FYNNEI. V lost 3 bases and J 2 bases, leaving 9 bases between the germline ends. The CDR3 covers 14 residues. CDR3 sequence reads: CASSEPRATDTQYF. CDR3 nucleotides: TGTGCCAGCAGTGAGCCCCGGGCCACAGATACGCAGTATTTT.

The chain employs TRBV29-1 and TRBJ1-1; the D is unclear. V was shortened by 2 bases and J by 4 bases, with 8 bases between the two germline ends. The CDR3 is 12 amino acids. From germline, CDR1 is SQVTM and CDR2 ANQGSEA. CDR3 sequence: CSVELQGTEAFF. As DNA, the CDR3 is TGCAGCGTTGAACTTCAAGGCACTGAAGCTTTCTTT.

Many counts were recorded for this clonotype. This chain uses TRBV2 with TRBJ2-1; D is unresolved. The CDR3 is made up of 13 amino acids. Trimming shortened V by 5 bases and J by 2 bases, and 7 bases separated the two germline ends. Germline assignment: CDR1 SNHLY and CDR2 FYNNEI. In DNA, the CDR3 is TGTGCCAGCAGTTACCGCCCCTACAATGAGCAGTTCTTC. Amino acids: CASSYRPYNEQFF.

The chain recombines TRBV4-3 with TRBJ1-2, with 7 positions matching TRBD1. There are 15 residues in the CDR3. Germline V gives CDR1 LGHNA, CDR2 YSLEER. Trimming removed 0 bases from V and 7 bases from J; junction bases left unmatched: 8. DNA of the CDR3: TGCGCCAGCAGCCAAGAGGCGGAGGGGGCGGGTGGCTACACCTTC. This gives the protein CASSQEAEGAGGYTF.